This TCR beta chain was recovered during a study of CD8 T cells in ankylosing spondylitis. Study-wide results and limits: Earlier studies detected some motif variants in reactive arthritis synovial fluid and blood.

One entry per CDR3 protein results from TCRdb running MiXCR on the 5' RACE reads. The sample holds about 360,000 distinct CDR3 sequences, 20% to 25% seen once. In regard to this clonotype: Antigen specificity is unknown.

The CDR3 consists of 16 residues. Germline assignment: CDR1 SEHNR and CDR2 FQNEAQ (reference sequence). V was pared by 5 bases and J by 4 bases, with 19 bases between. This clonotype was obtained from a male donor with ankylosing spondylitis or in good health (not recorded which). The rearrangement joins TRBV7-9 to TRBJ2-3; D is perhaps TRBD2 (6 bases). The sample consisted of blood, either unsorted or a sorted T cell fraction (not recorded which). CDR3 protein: CASSGRVAGRADTQYF. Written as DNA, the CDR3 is TGTGCCAGCAGCGGGAGAGTGGCGGGGCGGGCAGATACGCAGTATTTT.